Following are 20 T cell receptor beta chains from one sample sequenced in a study of OX40 agonist ivuxolimab in advanced cancers. Generated by immunoSEQ multiplex PCR, the TCRdb table keeps only in-frame clones and is missing some. In the table there are some 100,000 clones, roughly 80% of which are singletons. Material: CD4+ or CD8+ T cells sorted from blood, obtained in a trial of the OX40 agonist ivuxolimab. The receptors were gathered from an adult with an advanced solid tumor such as melanoma, head and neck, liver or kidney cancer.

The chain is built from TRBV7-9 and TRBJ1-6; 8 bases map to TRBD1. Per germline, CDR1 SEHNR and CDR2 FQNEAQ (reference sequence). V shed 3 bases and J 7 bases; nucleotides not matched to a gene: 8. The CDR3 is made up of 16 amino acids. Here the CDR3 DNA reads TGTGCCAGCAGCTTCCATGGACAGGGTCGGAATTCACCCCTCCACTTT. It is translated as CASSFHGQGRNSPLHF.

The J gene is TRBJ1-2, the V gene TRBV6-1; D unresolved. Trimming shortened V by 2 bases and J by 6 bases, and 13 bases separated the two germline ends. The germline gives CDR1 MNHNS, CDR2 SASEGT. The length of the CDR3 is 14 residues. For the CDR3, the DNA is TGTGCCAGCAGTGAAATCGAGGATTCGAATGGCTACACCTTC. Its protein is CASSEIEDSNGYTF.

The V and J genes are TRBV2 and TRBJ2-7; 7 bases are a match to TRBD1. Germline CDR1 SNHLY, CDR2 FYNNEI. The CDR3 is made up of 14 amino acids. V shed 7 bases and J 0 bases; nucleotides not matched to a gene: 6. Here the CDR3 DNA reads TGTGCCAGCAAGAAACAGGGGACCTCCTACGAGCAGTACTTC. Translating gives CASKKQGTSYEQYF.

This clone was seen just once. The rearrangement links TRBV28 to TRBJ2-5; 7 bases line up with TRBD1. After removal of 6 bases from V and 4 bases from J, the junction contained 5 bases not matched to a gene. The CDR3 runs 13 residues. Germline CDR1 reads MDHEN; CDR2 reads SYDVKM. In DNA, the CDR3 is TGTGCCAGCAGCCTTACAGGGGCAGAGACCCAGTACTTC. Protein: CASSLTGAETQYF.

This rearrangement joins TRBV6-5 to TRBJ2-1; 8 nucleotides match TRBD1. Germline assignment: CDR1 MNHEY and CDR2 SVGAGI. The CDR3 length is 14 residues. The junction had 4 bases not matched to a gene; V was cut back by 6 bases and J by 3 bases. The CDR3 sequence is CASSHRGYYNEQFF. The CDR3 bases are TGTGCCAGCAGCCACAGGGGGTACTACAATGAGCAGTTCTTC.

This clone was detected only a few times. This chain joins TRBV9 and TRBJ1-3; 7 nucleotides match TRBD1. V shed 4 bases, J shed 5 bases, and the junction held 6 bases outside the gene matches. CDR1 and CDR2 (germline): SGDLS, YYNGEE. This CDR3 comprises 14 residues. CDR3 loop: CASSPWTGRNTIYF. CDR3 sequence (DNA): TGTGCCAGCAGCCCGTGGACAGGTAGAAACACCATATATTTT.

The chain couples TRBV4-2 to TRBJ2-3, with D perhaps TRBD1 or TRBD2 (5 bases each). In germline, CDR1 is LGHNA, CDR2 YNFKEQ. Between the trimmed V and J ends, which lost 1 base and 0 bases, there was a span of 17 bases. The CDR3 is 18 residues long. CDR3 region: CASSQGFWGSSSTDTQYF. CDR3 bases: TGTGCCAGCAGCCAAGGATTCTGGGGGAGTTCTAGCACAGATACGCAGTATTTT.

This chain links TRBV27 with TRBJ2-2, with TRBD2 matching over 11 bases. The CDR3 loop spans 18 amino acids. J lost 1 base, V lost 4 bases, and 8 bases had no gene match. CDR1 is MNHEY and CDR2 is SMNVEV in the germline V gene (reference sequence). In DNA, the CDR3 is TGTGCCAGCAGTTCTGTAGGGACTAGCGGAAAGAACACCGGGGAGCTGTTTTTT. This translates into CASSSVGTSGKNTGELFF.

V usage is TRBV9 and J usage is TRBJ2-1, with 8 bases identical to TRBD2. J gave up 3 bases and V 1 base, and 15 bases lay outside the gene matches. The CDR3 is 19 residues long. Germline V lookup: CDR1 SGDLS, CDR2 YYNGEE. CDR3 sequence (DNA): TGTGCCAGCAGCGTACCACGGGAGGGAGGGGAGAGATTCTACAATGAGCAGTTCTTC. Protein sequence: CASSVPREGGERFYNEQFF.

The CDR3 loop reads CASGSRTAHGYTF. CDR3 in DNA: TGTGCTAGTGGTTCGAGGACAGCCCATGGCTACACCTTC. The chain has TRBV12-5 and TRBJ1-2; tentative D call: TRBD1 (6 bases). The CDR3 consists of 13 residues. V dropped 4 bases and J dropped 6 bases, with 12 bases sitting between them. From germline, CDR1 is LGHNT and CDR2 FRNRAP.

The chain employs TRBV19 and TRBJ2-1, with D perhaps TRBD1 or TRBD2 (5 bases each). The CDR3 extends over 14 amino acids. CDR1 LNHDA and CDR2 SQIVND come from the germline V gene (reference sequence). The germline V and J ends were trimmed by 6 bases and 6 bases, with 15 bases remaining between them. The CDR3, as DNA: TGTGCCAGTAGCCCGGGACCAGCCCCCAATGAGCAGTTCTTC. It specifies CASSPGPAPNEQFF. Drawing the rest from reference TRBV19 and TRBJ2-1, the complete variable domain is DGGITQSPKYLFRKEGQNVTLSCEQNLNHDAMYWYRQDPGQGLRLIYYSQIVNDFQKGDIAEGYSVSREKKESFPLTVTSAQKNPTAFYLCASSPGPAPNEQFFGPGTRLTVL.

The V call is TRBV11-2, the J call TRBJ2-2, with a weak D call TRBD1 (6 bases). This CDR3 is built from 14 residues. Trimming removed 6 bases from V and 9 bases from J, with 17 bases in between. The germline V gene encodes CDR1 SGHAT and CDR2 FQNNGV. CDR3 nucleotide sequence: TGTGCCAGCAGTATGACCAGGGGCAGTAGGGAGCTGTTTTTT. Translated: CASSMTRGSRELFF.

The rearrangement uses TRBV7-9 and TRBJ1-2; D ambiguous. Germline V CDR1 and CDR2: SEHNR, FQNEAQ (reference sequence). This CDR3 comprises 14 residues. V was clipped by 1 base and J by 0 bases, with 6 bases between them. The CDR3 DNA reads TGTGCCAGCAGCTTAGGCGGGACTAACTATGGCTACACCTTC. Amino acid sequence: CASSLGGTNYGYTF.

This chain connects TRBV27 to TRBJ2-2; D unresolved. The germline V gene has CDR1 MNHEY and CDR2 SMNVEV (reference sequence). V lost 8 bases and J 0 bases, leaving 4 bases between the germline ends. The CDR3 runs 12 residues. The CDR3 here is CASGTNTGELFF. The CDR3 bases are TGTGCCAGCGGGACGAACACCGGGGAGCTGTTTTTT.

The V call is TRBV15, the J call TRBJ1-1; D might be TRBD1 (5 bases). The CDR3 runs to 17 residues. CDR1 and CDR2 (germline): LNHNV, YYDKDF (reference sequence). V dropped 0 bases and J dropped 5 bases, with 19 bases sitting between them. The CDR3 DNA reads TGTGCCACCAGCAGAGATCGGCTGGGGGTTGTGGGAACTGAAGCTTTCTTT. This gives the protein CATSRDRLGVVGTEAFF. The full variable domain, rest sourced from reference TRBV15 and TRBJ1-1, is DAMVIQNPRYQVTQFGKPVTLSCSQTLNHNVMYWYQQKSSQAPKLLFHYYDKDFNNEADTPDNFQSRRPNTSFCFLDIRSPGLGDTAMYLCATSRDRLGVVGTEAFFGQGTRLTVV.

This clone showed up just a few times. This chain connects TRBV19 to TRBJ1-5; 7 bases match TRBD1. The junction had 9 bases not matched to a gene; V was cut back by 5 bases and J by 5 bases. Germline loops: CDR1 LNHDA, CDR2 SQIVND (reference sequence). There are 15 residues in the CDR3. The CDR3 is CASSLGGEVDQPQHF. CDR3 sequence (DNA): TGTGCCAGTAGTCTAGGGGGCGAGGTTGATCAGCCCCAGCATTTT.

The CDR3 region is CASSRAQNTEAFF. The CDR3 DNA is TGTGCCAGCTCACGGGCGCAGAACACTGAAGCTTTCTTT. This rearrangement joins TRBV18 to TRBJ1-1; D is undetermined. With 4 bases removed from V and 1 base from J, the gap between germline ends came to 7 bases. This CDR3 is built from 13 residues. Germline V gene data show CDR1 as KGHSH and CDR2 as LQKENI.

The chain is built from TRBV7-2 and TRBJ1-3; TRBD1 matches 7 bases. This CDR3 spans 17 amino acids. The V segment lost 1 base and the J segment 4 bases; nucleotides outside the gene matches: 10. Germline-derived CDR1 and CDR2 are SGHTA and FQGNSA. The CDR3, as DNA: TGTGCCAGCAGCTTAGTGAGGACAGGCTTGGGAGGAAACACCATATATTTT. Translated: CASSLVRTGLGGNTIYF.

This clone was counted between two and nine times. The chain employs TRBV27 and TRBJ2-3; no clear D. This CDR3 is built from 14 residues. The V end was cut by 3 bases, the J end by 2 bases, with 9 bases between. CDR1 and CDR2 (germline): MNHEY, SMNVEV (reference sequence). Written as DNA, the CDR3 is TGTGCCAGCAGTTTCGCCGGGCCCACAGATACGCAGTATTTT. Residues: CASSFAGPTDTQYF.

This clone was counted a few times. The chain couples TRBV11-2 to TRBJ1-6; D is possibly TRBD1 (6 bases). V was clipped by 5 bases and J by 7 bases, with 9 bases between them. CDR1 is SGHAT, CDR2 FQNNGV, per germline. The CDR3 spans 13 residues. In nucleotides, the CDR3 is TGTGCCAGCAGCGGGACACTAAATTCACCCCTCCACTTT. It translates to CASSGTLNSPLHF.